The 26 T cell receptor beta chains below come from one sample, sequenced in a study of PD-1 blockade in classical Hodgkin lymphoma. All patients experienced relapse after autologous stem cell transplantation, and brentuximab vedotin exposure was variable. Some clones are missing from TCRdb's copy, which holds only in-frame ones; the method was immunoSEQ multiplex PCR. Of some 22,000 clones listed, 74% are singletons. The material sequenced was peripheral blood mononuclear cells (PBMCs), taken at baseline. These receptor sequences come from a human donor with classical Hodgkin lymphoma.

J is TRBJ2-2 and V is TRBV27; D remains unclear. Germline V gene data show CDR1 as MNHEY and CDR2 as SMNVEV (reference sequence). Trimming shortened V by 10 bases and J by 0 bases, and 18 bases separated the two germline ends. There are 16 residues in the CDR3. Written as DNA, the CDR3 is TGTGCCAACATCTTCATCCGACTCGCGAACACCGGGGAGCTGTTTTTT. It yields the protein CANIFIRLANTGELFF.

The J gene is TRBJ2-3, the V gene TRBV5-6, with a tentative D call TRBD2 (6 bases). The V gene lost 4 bases and the J gene lost 6 bases, with 24 bases spanning the gap. Looked up from germline, CDR1 is SGHDT and CDR2 is YYEEEE. The CDR3 is 17 residues long. The CDR3 protein is CASSQTWIRGKFDTQYF. CDR3 nucleotides: TGTGCCAGCAGCCAAACTTGGATACGCGGGAAGTTCGATACGCAGTATTTT.

This clone was detected only a few times. The V call is TRBV10-2, the J call TRBJ2-1; 11 bases align to TRBD2. Looked up from germline, CDR1 is WSHSY and CDR2 is SAAADI. The junction had 10 bases not matched to a gene; V was cut back by 7 bases and J by 8 bases. This CDR3 contains 15 residues. CDR3 region: CASNPTSGVLDEQFF. CDR3 in DNA: TGCGCCAGCAACCCGACTAGCGGGGTTTTAGATGAGCAGTTCTTC.

The chain joins TRBV9 to TRBJ1-2; 7 nucleotides match TRBD1. Germline V gene lookup returns CDR1 SGDLS and CDR2 YYNGEE. The CDR3 sequence is 14 residues long. Trimming took 0 bases from V and 10 from J; bases not matched to a gene: 9. The CDR3 is CASSVDASGGVYTF. The DNA for the CDR3 is TGTGCCAGCAGCGTAGATGCGTCAGGGGGGGTCTACACCTTC.

The rearrangement uses TRBV11-3 and TRBJ2-3; D may match TRBD1 or TRBD2 (5 bases each). CDR3 size: 15 residues. V was clipped by 4 bases and J by 2 bases, with 13 bases between them. Germline lookup yields CDR1 SGHNT and CDR2 YENEEA. The CDR3 region is CASSYRGDPTDTQYF. CDR3 bases: TGTGCCAGCAGCTATAGGGGAGACCCCACAGATACGCAGTATTTT.

The chain combines TRBV11-2 with TRBJ2-5; D unclear. Germline CDR1 SGHAT, CDR2 FQNNGV. CDR3 length equals 14 residues. V was pared by 4 bases and J by 4 bases, with 13 bases between. The CDR3 loop is CASSSNTDAETQYF. In nucleotides, the CDR3 is TGTGCCAGCAGCTCGAACACGGACGCAGAGACCCAGTACTTC. Filled out from reference TRBV11-2 and TRBJ2-5, the complete variable domain reads EAGVAQSPRYKIIEKRQSVAFWCNPISGHATLYWYQQILGQGPKLLIQFQNNGVVDDSQLPKDRFSAERLKGVDSTLKIQPAKLEDSAVYLCASSSNTDAETQYFGPGTRLLVL.

The rearrangement joins TRBV10-3 to TRBJ2-1, with 7 nucleotides matching TRBD2. This CDR3 has 15 amino acids. V was pared by 2 bases and J by 5 bases, with 6 bases of the junction left unmatched. CDR1 ENHRY and CDR2 SYGVKD come from the germline V gene. In DNA form, the CDR3 reads TGTGCCATCAGTGAGGTGACTAGCTTAAACAATGAGCAGTTCTTC. Protein sequence: CAISEVTSLNNEQFF.

V usage is TRBV11-1 and J usage is TRBJ1-3, with D maybe TRBD1 (5 bases). Trimming cost V 5 bases and J 0 bases, with 11 bases left between them. The germline gives CDR1 SGHAT, CDR2 FQDESV (reference sequence). The CDR3 has 15 amino acids. Written as DNA, the CDR3 is TGTGCCAGCAGCCGACGGGGGAGCTCTGGAAACACCATATATTTT. This encodes CASSRRGSSGNTIYF.

The chain carries TRBV19 and TRBJ2-2; weak D call: TRBD2 (6 bases). The germline CDR1 and CDR2 sequences are LNHDA and SQIVND (reference sequence). Trimming shortened V by 7 bases and J by 3 bases, and 12 bases separated the two germline ends. The CDR3 has 14 amino acids. CDR3 in amino acids: CASTGTPDTGELFF. CDR3 nucleotide sequence: TGTGCCAGTACCGGGACTCCAGACACCGGGGAGCTGTTTTTT.

This clone is labeled medium-sized (0.01 to 0.1%). This sequence joins TRBV5-6 and TRBJ1-1; D is uncertain. Trimming took 4 bases from V and 3 from J, leaving 16 bases between them. The CDR3 has 15 amino acids. The V gene's germline CDR1 is SGHDT and CDR2 YYEEEE. As DNA, the CDR3 is TGTGCCAGCAGCCCAAGGGCAGCAGTACACACTGAAGCTTTCTTT. This codes for CASSPRAAVHTEAFF.

This clone was seen a single time. V usage is TRBV6-5 and J usage is TRBJ1-2; D not certain. V was cut by 5 bases and J by 8 bases, with 15 bases left in between. There are 13 residues in the CDR3. Per the germline V gene, CDR1 is MNHEY and CDR2 is SVGAGI. CDR3 in amino acids: CASSPWALWGYTF. CDR3 coding DNA: TGTGCCAGCAGTCCGTGGGCTCTTTGGGGCTACACCTTC.

The chain combines TRBV18 with TRBJ2-5; the match to TRBD1 covers 7 bases. This CDR3 spans 17 amino acids. Germline CDR1 reads KGHSH; CDR2 reads LQKENI. Trimming took 4 bases from V and 5 from J; bases not matched to a gene: 16. The CDR3: CASSHKGARTPGETQYF. CDR3 bases: TGTGCCAGCTCACACAAGGGGGCGCGGACCCCCGGGGAGACCCAGTACTTC.

The rearrangement links TRBV28 to TRBJ2-6; D is unclear. V lost 7 bases, J lost 0 bases, and 7 bases lay in between. Per the germline V gene, CDR1 is MDHEN and CDR2 is SYDVKM. This CDR3 contains 14 residues. The CDR3 bases are TGTGCCAGCATTGGTAGCTCTGGGGCCAACGTCCTGACTTTC. It yields the protein CASIGSSGANVLTF.

V is TRBV14 and J is TRBJ2-5; 7 nucleotides line up with TRBD2. Germline trimming cut 0 bases from V and 1 base from J; bases unmatched to any gene: 8. CDR3 length: 17 amino acids. In germline, CDR1 is SGHDN, CDR2 FVKESK. The CDR3 DNA is TGTGCCAGCAGCCAAGAGTCGGCGGGAGACCTCCAAGAGACCCAGTACTTC. Translating gives CASSQESAGDLQETQYF.

V usage is TRBV5-1 and J usage is TRBJ1-3; TRBD1 is a possible D gene (5 bases). Trimming stripped 3 bases from V and 0 bases from J, with 13 bases between. The CDR3 has 16 residues. In germline, CDR1 is SGHRS, CDR2 YFSETQ. The CDR3 coding sequence is TGCGCCAGCAGCTCGGAGACAGTATCCTCTGGAAACACCATATATTTT. Protein product: CASSSETVSSGNTIYF.

This clone occurred a few times. V usage is TRBV7-9 and J usage is TRBJ1-4; no clear D. This CDR3 region has 15 residues. The germline gives CDR1 SEHNR, CDR2 FQNEAQ (reference sequence). V was trimmed by 1 base and J by 4 bases, leaving 10 bases between them. The CDR3: CASSLDPGVNEKLFF. The CDR3 nucleotides are TGTGCCAGCAGCTTAGATCCTGGAGTTAATGAAAAACTGTTTTTT. Based on the CDR3 plus reference TRBV7-9 and TRBJ1-4, the full variable domain is DTGVSQNPRHKITKRGQNVTFRCDPISEHNRLYWYRQTLGQGPEFLTYFQNEAQLEKSRLLSDRFSAERPKGSFSTLEIQRTEQGDSAMYLCASSLDPGVNEKLFFGSGTQLSVL.

The chain couples TRBV29-1 to TRBJ2-7; TRBD2 aligns across 13 bases. CDR1 is SQVTM and CDR2 is ANQGSEA in the germline V gene. The trim removed 4 bases at V and 5 bases at J, leaving 5 bases unmatched. The length of the CDR3 is 14 residues. CDR3 nucleotides: TGCAGCGTTGTCGGACTAGCGGGAGTTCACGAGCAGTACTTC. It encodes CSVVGLAGVHEQYF.

This clone is a singleton in its sample. This sequence joins TRBV4-3 and TRBJ2-7, with TRBD1 matching over 7 bases. The CDR3 is 14 residues long. The J segment lost 1 base and the V segment lost 4 bases, leaving 4 bases of the junction unmatched. In germline, CDR1 is LGHNA, CDR2 YSLEER. The CDR3 protein is CASSRDRVSYEQYF. CDR3 DNA sequence: TGCGCCAGCAGCCGAGACAGGGTGTCCTACGAGCAGTACTTC.

The chain employs TRBV11-2 and TRBJ1-1; weak D call: TRBD1 (5 bases). The CDR3 consists of 14 residues. V was clipped by 5 bases and J by 6 bases, with 16 bases between them. Per the germline V gene, CDR1 is SGHAT and CDR2 is FQNNGV. CDR3 nucleotides: TGTGCCAGCAGCCCGTCAAGTGGGGCGGCTGAAGCTTTCTTT. Residues: CASSPSSGAAEAFF.

The rearrangement uses TRBV10-2 and TRBJ2-1; 12 bases align to TRBD2. Trimming cost V 6 bases and J 0 bases; bases outside gene matches: 12. The CDR3 loop spans 19 amino acids. Germline-derived CDR1 and CDR2 are WSHSY and SAAADI. The CDR3 DNA reads TGCGCCAGCAGGGGAGTTCGGACTAGCGGGACGAGCTCCTACAATGAGCAGTTCTTC. Translating gives CASRGVRTSGTSSYNEQFF.

The chain links TRBV7-8 to TRBJ2-7, with TRBD2 matching over 8 bases. V shed 6 bases, J shed 6 bases, and the junction held 16 bases outside the gene matches. The germline V gene has CDR1 SGHVS and CDR2 FQNEAQ. The CDR3 sequence is 16 residues long. CDR3 region: CASRWDYAGGESEQYF. The CDR3 DNA reads TGTGCCAGCAGGTGGGACTACGCGGGAGGCGAATCCGAGCAGTACTTC.

The rearrangement links TRBV7-2 to TRBJ2-1; 8 bases fit TRBD2. The J segment lost 6 bases and the V segment lost 5 bases, leaving 6 bases of the junction unmatched. The CDR3 consists of 14 residues. CDR1 is SGHTA, CDR2 FQGNSA, per germline. This chain's CDR3 is CASSQIRGGNEQFF. CDR3 nucleotides: TGTGCCAGCAGCCAGATCCGGGGGGGCAATGAGCAGTTCTTC.

This clone was found a few times. The chain employs TRBV19 and TRBJ2-1, with D possibly TRBD2 on 5 matching bases. Trimming cost V 3 bases and J 10 bases, with 10 bases left between them. The CDR3 sequence is 12 residues long. Germline CDR1 and CDR2: LNHDA and SQIVND (reference sequence). The CDR3 sequence: CASSIRGYEQFF. The CDR3 DNA sequence: TGTGCCAGTAGTATTCGGGGATACGAGCAGTTCTTC. Drawing the rest from reference TRBV19 and TRBJ2-1, the complete variable domain is DGGITQSPKYLFRKEGQNVTLSCEQNLNHDAMYWYRQDPGQGLRLIYYSQIVNDFQKGDIAEGYSVSREKKESFPLTVTSAQKNPTAFYLCASSIRGYEQFFGPGTRLTVL.

The rearrangement links TRBV30 to TRBJ1-4, with unresolved D. The CDR3 sequence is 14 residues long. Trimming left V 5 bases short and J 4 bases short, with 14 bases between. Germline CDR1 GTSNPN, CDR2 SVGIG (reference sequence). The CDR3 DNA follows: TGTGCCTGGGGACCATTTCTGATTAATGAAAAACTGTTTTTT. It yields the protein CAWGPFLINEKLFF.

This clone was observed a single time. The chain has TRBV15 and TRBJ2-2; D unclear. V was clipped by 2 bases and J by 4 bases, with 14 bases between them. CDR3 length equals 16 residues. Germline V gene lookup returns CDR1 LNHNV and CDR2 YYDKDF (reference sequence). DNA of the CDR3: TGTGCCACCAGCAGACCCTCGGGTCGGAGCACCGGGGAGCTGTTTTTT. This gives the protein CATSRPSGRSTGELFF.

This chain uses TRBV2 with TRBJ2-5, with a tentative D call TRBD1 (6 bases). CDR1 is SNHLY and CDR2 is FYNNEI in the germline V gene. The CDR3 totals 13 residues. Trimming took 6 bases from V and 2 from J, leaving 10 bases between them. The CDR3 reads CASRSDSQETQYF. DNA for the CDR3: TGTGCCAGCAGATCGGACAGTCAAGAGACCCAGTACTTC.